The 27 T cell receptor beta chains given below trace back to one sample, sequenced in a study of glioma-infiltrating T cells. Using RNA template, CDR3s of TCR alpha and beta were amplified with iRepertoire arm-PCR. TCRdb re-called the multiplex PCR reads through MiXCR, storing one row per CDR3 protein. The data show around 350,000 distinct CDR3 sequences, with roughly two fifths seen just once and approximately 12% held by the top ten. The sequencing sample was made of glioma tissue, nonneoplastic brain tissue, or PBMCs (not recorded which). The receptors stem from a human donor with low-grade glioma or glioblastoma, undergoing nonglioma brain surgery, or in good health (not recorded which).

The gene calls are TRBV2 and TRBJ1-5; perhaps TRBD1 as D (5 bases). Trimming took 5 bases from V and 1 from J, leaving 12 bases between them. This CDR3 has 15 residues. Germline values: CDR1 SNHLY, CDR2 FYNNEI. This CDR3 is CASSQGPESNQPQHF. The DNA of the CDR3 is TGTGCCAGCAGTCAGGGTCCAGAAAGCAATCAGCCCCAGCATTTT.

The gene calls are TRBV20-1 and TRBJ2-2, with TRBD2 matching 12 bases. V shed 3 bases, J shed 5 bases, and the junction held 10 bases outside the gene matches. This CDR3 spans 17 amino acids. Per the germline V gene, CDR1 is DFQATT and CDR2 is SNEGSKA (reference sequence). The CDR3 region is CSARDPGLAGPTGELFF. As DNA, the CDR3 is TGCAGTGCTAGGGACCCGGGACTAGCGGGTCCAACCGGGGAGCTGTTTTTT.

This clonotype was recorded many times. The rearrangement uses TRBV28 and TRBJ2-1; 11 bases fit TRBD2. CDR1 MDHEN and CDR2 SYDVKM come from the germline V gene. Trimming at V came to 6 bases and at J to 5 bases, leaving 9 bases not matched to a gene. CDR3 length: 16 amino acids. The CDR3 sequence: CASSLHGTSGHNEQFF. The CDR3 nucleotides are TGTGCCAGCAGCCTCCACGGGACTAGCGGTCACAATGAGCAGTTCTTC. The variable domain in full, with the rest retrieved from reference TRBV28 and TRBJ2-1, is DVKVTQSSRYLVKRTGEKVFLECVQDMDHENMFWYRQDPGLGLRLIYFSYDVKMKEKGDIPEGYSVSREKKERFSLILESASTNQTSMYLCASSLHGTSGHNEQFFGPGTRLTVL.

In this sample, this clonotype turned up a few times. This rearrangement joins TRBV2 to TRBJ1-1; perhaps TRBD1 as D (5 bases). The germline V gene has CDR1 SNHLY and CDR2 FYNNEI. V shed 4 bases and J shed 3 bases, with 12 bases lying between them. There are 14 residues in the CDR3. The CDR3, as DNA: TGTGCCAGCAGTGTTGCAGGACAACACACTGAAGCTTTCTTT. Amino acid sequence: CASSVAGQHTEAFF.

V usage is TRBV27 and J usage is TRBJ2-7; 7 nucleotides agree with TRBD1. J was trimmed by 3 bases and V by 3 bases; bases with no gene match: 2. CDR3 length equals 13 residues. The V gene's germline CDR1 is MNHEY and CDR2 SMNVEV (reference sequence). This chain's CDR3 is CASSFAGGYEQYF. Here the CDR3 DNA reads TGTGCCAGCAGTTTCGCAGGGGGCTACGAGCAGTACTTC.

As to this clonotype: Sequence at one end of the junction differs from germline and may be a read error. V usage is TRBV24-1 and J usage is TRBJ2-2; weak D call: TRBD2 (5 bases). This CDR3 region has 14 residues. Germline loops: CDR1 KGHDR, CDR2 SFDVKD. The chain's CDR3 is CATSGPTNTGELLF. The CDR3 DNA reads as TGTGCCACCAGTGGCCCGACGAACACCGGGGAGCTGCTTTTT.

This clonotype was counted at least ten times. The V and J genes are TRBV28 and TRBJ2-3; 10 nucleotides agree with TRBD1. The CDR3 extends over 16 amino acids. The germline V gene has CDR1 MDHEN and CDR2 SYDVKM. Trimming cost V 5 bases and J 6 bases; bases outside gene matches: 11. The CDR3 loop reads CASSPPGTGVADTQYF. CDR3 in DNA: TGTGCCAGCAGTCCACCCGGGACAGGGGTCGCGGATACGCAGTATTTT.

Remarks on this clonotype: Germline is not matched at one junction end, which may reflect a read error. V gene TRBV4-2 combines with J gene TRBJ2-1; TRBD2 matches at 11 bases. The CDR3 is 15 amino acids. Germline CDR1 reads LGHNA; CDR2 reads YNFKEQ. CDR3: CASNQVAGGRNEQFF. CDR3 in DNA: TGTGCCAGCAACCAAGTAGCGGGAGGGAGAAATGAGCAGTTCTTC.

The V gene is TRBV4-1, the J gene TRBJ2-7; D may be TRBD1 (5 bases). The length of the CDR3 is 14 residues. The V and J ends lost 1 base and 6 bases respectively, with 13 bases between them. Looked up from germline, CDR1 is MGHRA and CDR2 is YSYEKL. CDR3 sequence: CASSQVPDQGEQYF. As DNA, the CDR3 is TGCGCCAGCAGCCAAGTACCAGACCAGGGCGAGCAGTACTTC.

V usage is TRBV7-6 and J usage is TRBJ2-2; 7 bases line up with TRBD2. This CDR3 comprises 20 residues. Germline loops: CDR1 SGHVS, CDR2 FNYEAQ. Trimming cost V 5 bases and J 4 bases; bases outside gene matches: 22. DNA for the CDR3: TGTGCCAGCAGCGATCTGCCGGGGCTAAGACTAGCTAAGTTCACCGGGGAGCTGTTTTTT. This codes for CASSDLPGLRLAKFTGELFF. The full variable domain, its missing parts supplied by reference TRBV7-6 and TRBJ2-2, is GAGVSQSPRYKVTKRGQDVALRCDPISGHVSLYWYRQALGQGPEFLTYFNYEAQQDKSGLPNDRFSAERPEGSISTLTIQRTEQRDSAMYRCASSDLPGLRLAKFTGELFFGEGSRLTVL.

This clonotype was found many times. The chain couples TRBV6-1 to TRBJ2-1, with 13 bases lining up with TRBD2. V lost 6 bases, J lost 7 bases, and 12 bases stayed unmatched. This CDR3 has 17 amino acids. Looked up from germline, CDR1 is MNHNS and CDR2 is SASEGT. CDR3 in amino acids: CASRLGLAGEVRNEQFF. Here the CDR3 DNA reads TGTGCCAGCAGACTCGGACTAGCGGGAGAGGTCCGAAATGAGCAGTTCTTC.

There are many counts of this clonotype. This chain joins TRBV27 and TRBJ1-1, with 12 nucleotides matching TRBD1. This CDR3 comprises 17 residues. CDR1 is MNHEY and CDR2 is SMNVEV in the germline V gene (reference sequence). Trimming removed 6 bases from V and 1 base from J; junction bases left unmatched: 9. This CDR3 is CASRGGTGGAWNTEAFF. The CDR3 region has the DNA TGTGCCAGCAGGGGAGGGACAGGGGGCGCTTGGAACACTGAAGCTTTCTTT.

The chain recombines TRBV4-3 with TRBJ2-1, with 8 positions matching TRBD2. The CDR3 is made up of 16 amino acids. V lost 0 bases to trimming and J lost 4 bases; unmatched junction nucleotides: 5. The germline gives CDR1 LGHNA, CDR2 YSLEER. The CDR3 loop is CASSQDLGLGYNEQFF. The CDR3 DNA reads as TGCGCCAGCAGCCAAGACCTGGGACTAGGGTACAATGAGCAGTTCTTC.

The chain carries TRBV6-2 or TRBV6-3 and TRBJ2-7; 10 bases line up with TRBD2. Germline assignment: CDR1 MNHEY and CDR2 SVGEGT. CDR3 length: 17 residues. J lost 3 bases, V lost 6 bases, and 14 bases had no gene match. In DNA form, the CDR3 reads TGTGCCAGCAGCCCTCAGGGGTCCGGGACTAGCGTCTACGAGCAGTACTTC. Protein product: CASSPQGSGTSVYEQYF.

The CDR3 DNA reads TGTGCCAGCAGCCAAGATGTTGGTACCGGCACAGATACGCAGTATTTT. It specifies CASSQDVGTGTDTQYF. This chain joins TRBV7-2 and TRBJ2-3, with D unclear. This CDR3 contains 16 residues. V was shortened by 5 bases and J by 1 base, with 16 bases between the two germline ends. CDR1 SGHTA and CDR2 FQGNSA come from the germline V gene.

In the case of this clonotype: A read error may produce the germline difference seen at one junction end. The chain employs TRBV4-2 and TRBJ2-1, with 10 positions matching TRBD2. The CDR3 has 15 amino acids. Germline CDR1 reads LGHNA; CDR2 reads YNFKEQ. CDR3 sequence (DNA): TGTGCCAGCAGCCACGGACTAGCGGATGACAATAAGCAGTTCTTC. Residues: CASSHGLADDNKQFF.

This clonotype was recorded many times. The CDR3 DNA is TGTGCCACCAGCAGACCCTACGAGACCCAGTACTTC. Translating it yields CATSRPYETQYF. The chain is built from TRBV15 and TRBJ2-5; no reliable D call. Trimming removed 2 bases at V and 5 bases at J, with 6 bases between. Germline assignment: CDR1 LNHNV and CDR2 YYDKDF (reference sequence). There are 12 residues in the CDR3.

V is TRBV28 and J is TRBJ2-2; D may be TRBD2 (5 bases). Germline CDR1 reads MDHEN; CDR2 reads SYDVKM. This CDR3 contains 14 residues. The V and J ends lost 6 bases and 5 bases respectively, with 13 bases between them. CDR3 in amino acids: CASRDPGGTGELFF. CDR3 sequence (DNA): TGTGCCAGCAGAGACCCAGGAGGAACCGGGGAGCTGTTTTTT.

V and J are TRBV20-1 and TRBJ1-1; perhaps TRBD1 as D (5 bases). Trimming removed 1 base from V and 3 bases from J, with 12 bases in between. This CDR3 region has 14 residues. Germline V lookup: CDR1 DFQATT, CDR2 SNEGSKA (reference sequence). For the CDR3, the DNA is TGCAGTGCTAGAGTCCCCCCGGGGGACACTGAAGCTTTCTTT. Translated, it gives CSARVPPGDTEAFF.

This clonotype has a handful of counts. This chain uses TRBV28 with TRBJ2-7; TRBD1 agrees at 9 bases. The germline gives CDR1 MDHEN, CDR2 SYDVKM. This CDR3 spans 16 amino acids. The J segment lost 2 bases and the V segment lost 3 bases, leaving 8 bases of the junction unmatched. CDR3 coding DNA: TGTGCCAGCAGTTTGTTAGCACAGGGGGCCCCCTACGAGCAGTACTTC. It is translated as CASSLLAQGAPYEQYF.

This clonotype was observed many times. This rearrangement joins TRBV27 to TRBJ1-3; 8 nucleotides agree with TRBD1. Germline loops: CDR1 MNHEY, CDR2 SMNVEV (reference sequence). The CDR3 totals 15 residues. The J segment lost 4 bases and the V segment lost 2 bases, leaving 4 bases of the junction unmatched. CDR3 amino acids: CASSLTGGHGNTIYF. The CDR3 bases are TGTGCCAGCAGTTTAACAGGGGGGCACGGAAACACCATATATTTT.

As for this clonotype: This may arise from a read error, as a much more abundant clone is one base away. V and J are TRBV6-2 or TRBV6-3 and TRBJ2-1; D is possibly TRBD1 (5 bases). V lost 5 bases and J lost 3, with 14 bases in between. Germline assignment: CDR1 MNHEY and CDR2 SVGEGT. The CDR3 is made up of 15 amino acids. CDR3 amino acids: CASSQTQADYNEQFF. Written as DNA, the CDR3 is TGTGCCAGCAGTCAAACACAGGCCGACTACAATGAGCAGTTCTTC.

This clonotype was detected a few times. The chain links TRBV2 to TRBJ2-7; D is uncertain. The CDR3 has 13 residues. Between the trimmed V and J ends, which lost 6 bases and 12 bases, there was a span of 21 bases. The V gene's germline CDR1 is SNHLY and CDR2 FYNNEI. The CDR3 nucleotides are TGTGCCAGCAGCCACTCCTGGACGAAGGACCCGTACTTC. It is translated as CASSHSWTKDPYF.

Comments on this clonotype: A much larger clone differs by one base, so this may be a read error. The genes are TRBV7-2 and TRBJ1-6; no definite D call. The CDR3 has 15 residues. The germline V gene encodes CDR1 SGHTA and CDR2 FQGNSA. CDR3 bases: TGTGCCAGCAGCTTCGGGGATCCCTATAATTCAACCCTCCACTTT. Translated, it gives CASSFGDPYNSTLHF.

The chain joins TRBV9 to TRBJ1-2; the D is unclear. Looked up from germline, CDR1 is SGDLS and CDR2 is YYNGEE. The CDR3 length is 14 residues. Trimming shortened V by 0 bases and J by 2 bases, and 8 bases separated the two germline ends. The CDR3 nucleotides read TGTGCCAGCAGCGTAGATAACGCCAACTATGGCTACACCTTC. Translated: CASSVDNANYGYTF.

The V gene is TRBV4-3, the J gene TRBJ2-1; D is perhaps TRBD1 or TRBD2 (6 bases each). Germline V gene data show CDR1 as LGHNA and CDR2 as YSLEER. CDR3 size: 13 residues. Trimming took off 0 bases at V and 10 bases at J, with 10 bases between the two ends. For the CDR3, the DNA is TGCGCCAGCAGCCAAGACGGGGGCGGCGAGCAGTTCTTC. This gives the protein CASSQDGGGEQFF.

Worth noting for this clonotype: Since a much larger clone is just one base distant, this may be a read error. The chain couples TRBV27 to TRBJ2-1; a possible D gene is TRBD1 (5 bases). Germline CDR1 MNHEY, CDR2 SMNVEV (reference sequence). V was shortened by 7 bases and J by 10 bases, with 14 bases between the two germline ends. CDR3 length equals 12 residues. The CDR3 DNA reads TGTGCCAGCACTCCAGGGTATGACGAGCAGTTCTTC. It codes for CASTPGYDEQFF.